This TCR beta chain was recovered during a study of T-cell memory formation after mild COVID-19 (dated by TCRdb to the early 2020s). With regard to the full study: TCR sequence clusters from the two donors were found to be largely donor specific. In two donors, T-cell clones that expanded and contracted after mild COVID-19 were followed by sequencing TCRalpha and TCRbeta repertoires longitudinally. Two young, previously healthy adult volunteers made up the cohort, one male and one female.

The CDR3 spans 14 residues, from the cysteine through the phenylalanine. Only CDR3 DNA remains: 42 bases, in frame from the first base. The germline V gene encodes CDR1 SGHVS and CDR2 FQNEAQ. Clipping removes 7 bases from V and 8 bases from J, with 10 as the unmatched junction base count. What the study reported, not specific to this receptor: The detection of some responding clones in pre-infection memory suggests that pre-existing cross-reactive memory T cells joined the SARS-CoV-2 response. Clones that contracted from day 15 to 85 showed balanced CD4/CD8 phenotypes, whereas a second wave of clones that expanded from day 15 to 37 leaned towards CD4+. SARS-CoV-2 specificity was not confirmed for the second-wave clones peaking on day 37. The study included only a couple of mild cases, and larger cohorts that include severe cases with pre-infection samples were judged to be necessary. Contracting CD4+ clones turned up mainly in the CM and EM memory subsets, whereas EMRA was where CD8+ clones were enriched.

This clonotype has a handful of counts. It has no known antigen specificity. Per-base qualities were not stored, and no clone one base away is much larger. Data came from an Illumina NovaSeq 6000. cDNA libraries for TCRalpha and TCRbeta were prepared by 5'RACE using constant-segment primers, with sample barcodes and unique molecular identifiers added. Trizol reagent was used to extract RNA from every sample. Amplification of the libraries took two PCR steps, and the second step added a second sample barcode plus Illumina TruSeq adapters. Sequencing of libraries was performed on an Illumina NovaSeq with 2 x 150 bp paired-end reads. The paper's processing steps were these. The reads were demultiplexed and collapsed into UMI-guided consensus sequences using migec v1.2.7. With mixcr v2.1.11, UMI consensuses were aligned to TRA and TRB V and J templates and assembled into clonotypes. A clonotype was counted as expanded or contracted only if both edgeR and NoisET called the change significant, with noise models trained on biological replicates. For edgeR calls, a false discovery rate-adjusted p below 0.01 and a log2 fold-change threshold of 1 were applied. PCA with hierarchical clustering of max-normalized trajectories of the 1000 most abundant clonotypes was used as exploratory dynamics analysis. Separately sequenced CD4+ and CD8+ repertoires were used to assign the CD4 or CD8 phenotype of responding clones. TCRdb applied fastp at Q25 and MiXCR to the public reads, then kept only in-frame beta chains. Rows are combined by CDR3 protein, so each entry shows the most common genes and DNA. TCRdb, not the original authors, processed these V and J calls. For this sample the table gives some 490,000 distinct CDR3 sequences, of which 18% were detected only once. The ten biggest clones cover roughly an eighth of the sample.

Ficoll-Paque density gradient centrifugation was used to isolate PBMCs. Rearrangement joined TRBV7-8 to TRBJ2-3, and 9 junction bases match TRBD2. Sequencing was carried out using PBMCs or a T cell subset sorted from them (not recorded which). The sequence derives from an adult woman who had mild COVID-19 (a few samples of this study predate the infection). The sample titles of this study are shuffled in the database, so cell type and time point are left out; the donor was told from shared clones. DNA sequence: TGTGCCAGCAAGGAAAGCGGGGGGCAGGGTACGCAGTATTTT. This gives the protein CASKESGGQGTQYF.